Presented here are 28 T cell receptor beta chains from one specimen sequenced in a study of blood T cell repertoires in COVID-19. The protocol was immunoSEQ multiplex PCR, while the TCRdb copy is restricted to in-frame clones and leaves out a portion. The sample contains about 58,000 clones, 75% to 90% of which appear only once. Sequenced: peripheral blood. Source of these receptors: a human donor in a cohort sampled during active COVID-19.

The J gene is TRBJ1-1, the V gene TRBV5-1; 10 bases fit TRBD1. Germline CDR1 and CDR2: SGHRS and YFSETQ. The trim removed 3 bases at V and 2 bases at J, leaving 7 bases unmatched. This CDR3 spans 16 amino acids. CDR3 in DNA: TGCGCCAGCAGCTCAGGACAGGGGGGTGGAAACACTGAAGCTTTCTTT. Translating gives CASSSGQGGGNTEAFF.

The J gene is TRBJ1-6, the V gene TRBV28; D is ambiguous. The V gene's germline CDR1 is MDHEN and CDR2 SYDVKM. The CDR3 has 14 amino acids. Trimming removed 4 bases at V and 3 bases at J, with 7 bases between. CDR3 nucleotide sequence: TGTGCCAGCAGTTCGAACAGCTATAATTCACCCCTCCACTTT. This gives the protein CASSSNSYNSPLHF.

The chain carries TRBV21-1 and TRBJ2-1; the table's D call, TRBD2, was not checked against the DNA. TRBV21-1 is a documented pseudogene. CDR3 length: 13 residues. The CDR3 DNA sequence: TGTGCCAGCAGCAGGGGGACTTTTAATGAGCAGTTCTTC. It specifies CASSRGTFNEQFF.

The rearrangement links TRBV27 to TRBJ1-4, with a possible D match to TRBD1 (5 bases). V was shortened by 6 bases and J by 8 bases, with 19 bases between the two germline ends. The germline V gene encodes CDR1 MNHEY and CDR2 SMNVEV (reference sequence). The CDR3 length is 15 residues. The CDR3 sequence is CASSSGGEVLEKLFF. For the CDR3, the DNA is TGTGCCAGCAGCTCTGGAGGGGAGGTTCTAGAAAAACTGTTTTTT. The variable domain in full, completed from reference TRBV27 and TRBJ1-4, reads EAQVTQNPRYLITVTGKKLTVTCSQNMNHEYMSWYRQDPGLGLRQIYYSMNVEVTDKGDVPEGYKVSRKEKRNFPLILESPSPNQTSLYFCASSSGGEVLEKLFFGSGTQLSVL.

The chain carries TRBV7-2 and TRBJ2-5, with TRBD2 matching over 10 bases. Germline CDR1 SGHTA, CDR2 FQGNSA. With V trimmed by 5 bases and J by 5 bases, 11 bases remained unmatched. The length of the CDR3 is 16 residues. CDR3 in amino acids: CASSPPRLAGVETQYF. CDR3 nucleotides: TGTGCCAGCAGCCCTCCTCGGCTAGCGGGAGTGGAGACCCAGTACTTC.

The chain has TRBV20-1 and TRBJ2-7; 8 bases agree with TRBD2. The CDR3 has 15 amino acids. Germline assignment: CDR1 DFQATT and CDR2 SNEGSKA (reference sequence). The V gene end was trimmed by 3 bases and the J gene end by 7 bases; junction bases not matched to a gene: 14. CDR3 sequence (DNA): TGCAGTGCTAGTGACTTAGCGGGGCCTTGGAGAGAGCAGTACTTC. It encodes CSASDLAGPWREQYF.

V usage is TRBV18 and J usage is TRBJ2-1; possibly TRBD1 for D (6 bases). Germline V lookup: CDR1 KGHSH, CDR2 LQKENI. CDR3 size: 16 residues. V gave up 2 bases and J gave up 4 bases, with 15 bases separating them. CDR3 coding DNA: TGTGCCAGCTCACCAATTCGGCAGGGGCTTTACAATGAGCAGTTCTTC. The encoded protein is CASSPIRQGLYNEQFF.

The chain carries TRBV11-3 and TRBJ2-1; TRBD2 agrees at 12 bases. The CDR3 length is 14 residues. The germline V gene encodes CDR1 SGHNT and CDR2 YENEEA. V lost 5 bases and J lost 9; bases outside the gene matches: 5. The CDR3 nucleotides read TGTGCCAGCAGCCCTAGCGGGGGGGCCCTTGAGCAGTTCTTC. Its protein is CASSPSGGALEQFF.

The chain is built from TRBV18 and TRBJ2-1, with 9 positions matching TRBD2. Trimming at V came to 2 bases and at J to 3 bases, leaving 8 bases not matched to a gene. Germline V CDR1 and CDR2: KGHSH, LQKENI. The CDR3 covers 17 residues. CDR3 protein: CASSPRAARGGYNEQFF. CDR3 coding DNA: TGTGCCAGCTCACCAAGAGCGGCGCGGGGGGGCTACAATGAGCAGTTCTTC.

This clone was observed a single time. The chain uses TRBV4-1 and TRBJ1-2; weak D call: TRBD1 (6 bases). With 3 bases removed from V and 7 bases from J, the gap between germline ends came to 21 bases. CDR1 is MGHRA and CDR2 is YSYEKL in the germline V gene. The CDR3 has 16 amino acids. The CDR3 region has the DNA TGCGCCAGCAGCCACGAGGAGACAGGATTGTCATCTGGCTACACCTTC. It encodes CASSHEETGLSSGYTF.

V gene TRBV7-9 combines with J gene TRBJ1-6; D is perhaps TRBD1 (6 bases). V lost 0 bases and J lost 14, with 17 bases in between. This CDR3 is built from 15 residues. Germline lookup yields CDR1 SEHNR and CDR2 FQNEAQ (reference sequence). The CDR3 bases are TGTGCCAGCAGCTTAGCGGGCAGGGGTTTCCCTACCCTCCACTTT. It translates to CASSLAGRGFPTLHF.

The rearrangement joins TRBV6-1 to TRBJ2-7; no clear D. This CDR3 is built from 16 residues. V lost 3 bases and J 2 bases, leaving 17 bases between the germline ends. Germline V CDR1 and CDR2: MNHNS, SASEGT. DNA of the CDR3: TGTGCCAGCAGTGACCCGCGCGCGACTTCGACCTACGAGCAGTACTTC. It is translated as CASSDPRATSTYEQYF.

The J gene is TRBJ2-1, the V gene TRBV11-3; D gene unclear. V was trimmed by 2 bases and J by 5 bases, leaving 7 bases between them. The germline V gene encodes CDR1 SGHNT and CDR2 YENEEA. The CDR3 runs 13 residues. The CDR3 here is CASSLNLNNEQFF. DNA for the CDR3: TGTGCCAGCAGCTTAAATTTAAACAATGAGCAGTTCTTC.

The J gene is TRBJ1-2, the V gene TRBV2; 8 nucleotides align to TRBD1. The CDR3 is 14 residues long. J gave up 8 bases and V 4 bases, and 9 bases lay outside the gene matches. The germline gives CDR1 SNHLY, CDR2 FYNNEI. The CDR3 DNA reads TGTGCCAGCAGTGGGGCGGACAGGGTGGGAGGCTACACCTTC. Amino acid sequence: CASSGADRVGGYTF.

This chain connects TRBV7-9 to TRBJ2-1, with D possibly matching TRBD1 (6 bases). There are 16 residues in the CDR3. Germline CDR1 reads SEHNR; CDR2 reads FQNEAQ (reference sequence). The germline V and J ends were trimmed by 1 base and 4 bases, with 14 bases remaining between them. The CDR3 DNA reads TGTGCCAGCAGCTTAGGACAGGCCCTGGGGTACAATGAGCAGTTCTTC. Encoded protein: CASSLGQALGYNEQFF. Full variable domain (missing parts from reference TRBV7-9 and TRBJ2-1): DTGVSQNPRHKITKRGQNVTFRCDPISEHNRLYWYRQTLGQGPEFLTYFQNEAQLEKSRLLSDRFSAERPKGSFSTLEIQRTEQGDSAMYLCASSLGQALGYNEQFFGPGTRLTVL.

In this sample, this clone turned up once. This sequence joins TRBV11-3 and TRBJ2-1; TRBD2 matches 7 bases. V was clipped by 5 bases and J by 6 bases; unmatched bases: 10. CDR1 SGHNT and CDR2 YENEEA come from the germline V gene. The CDR3 spans 15 residues. The CDR3 DNA follows: TGTGCCAGCAGCCCGGTCGGGGGGAACGCCAATGAGCAGTTCTTC. It encodes CASSPVGGNANEQFF.

The rearrangement uses TRBV9 and TRBJ1-1; D might be TRBD1 (6 bases). The CDR3 runs 14 residues. Looked up from germline, CDR1 is SGDLS and CDR2 is YYNGEE. Deletions cut 3 bases from V and 11 bases from J, with 20 bases between. This chain's CDR3 is CASSATTGRDTAFF. Written as DNA, the CDR3 is TGTGCCAGCAGCGCCACGACAGGTAGGGATACCGCTTTCTTT.

This clone was observed a single time. As DNA, the CDR3 is TGTGCCAGTAGGTTTATAGCCGATTACGAGCAGTACTTC. Encoded protein: CASRFIADYEQYF. This chain links TRBV6-5 with TRBJ2-7; no firm D call. Germline values: CDR1 MNHEY, CDR2 SVGAGI. The germline V and J ends were trimmed by 9 bases and 4 bases, with 16 bases remaining between them. The CDR3 runs 13 residues.

This chain joins TRBV2 and TRBJ2-1; 13 nucleotides align to TRBD2. Germline loops: CDR1 SNHLY, CDR2 FYNNEI. V was clipped by 1 base and J by 5 bases; unmatched bases: 5. The CDR3 loop spans 17 amino acids. CDR3 sequence reads: CASSEGGLAGRNNEQFF. CDR3 coding DNA: TGTGCCAGCAGTGAAGGGGGACTAGCGGGGCGCAACAATGAGCAGTTCTTC.

This clone was picked up a small number of times. The J gene is TRBJ1-5, the V gene TRBV6-5, with TRBD1 matching 8 bases. The germline CDR1 and CDR2 sequences are MNHEY and SVGAGI. The CDR3 covers 13 residues. Unmatched junction bases numbered 2, after V lost 5 bases and J lost 5 bases. CDR3 sequence (DNA): TGTGCCAGCAGTCCAGGGGGCGATCAGCCCCAGCATTTT. Amino acid sequence: CASSPGGDQPQHF.

In this sample, this clone turned up once. The chain combines TRBV11-3 with TRBJ2-3, with TRBD1 matching 9 bases. Germline assignment: CDR1 SGHNT and CDR2 YENEEA. The CDR3 sequence is 15 residues long. V shed 5 bases, J shed 3 bases, and the junction held 6 bases outside the gene matches. CDR3 protein: CASSQGQGGTDTQYF. The DNA of the CDR3 is TGTGCCAGCAGCCAGGGACAGGGTGGAACAGATACGCAGTATTTT.

The V gene is TRBV18, the J gene TRBJ1-1; 8 nucleotides agree with TRBD1. V trimming: 5 bases; J trimming: 2 bases; junction bases outside the gene matches: 10. The CDR3 is made up of 16 amino acids. CDR1 KGHSH and CDR2 LQKENI come from the germline V gene. The CDR3 sequence: CASSSSNQGANTEAFF. CDR3 DNA sequence: TGTGCCAGCTCATCATCAAACCAGGGGGCAAACACTGAAGCTTTCTTT.

The chain employs TRBV6-1 and TRBJ2-7; TRBD1 aligns across 9 bases. The CDR3 runs 17 residues. CDR1 and CDR2 (germline): MNHNS, SASEGT. Trimming at V came to 0 bases and at J to 2 bases, leaving 8 bases not matched to a gene. The CDR3 DNA sequence: TGTGCCAGCAGTGAAGCAGGGAACCGGGACAGGGCCTACGAGCAGTACTTC. This sequence encodes CASSEAGNRDRAYEQYF.

The chain carries TRBV12-3 or TRBV12-4 and TRBJ1-1, with unresolved D. The germline V and J ends were trimmed by 3 bases and 4 bases, with 9 bases remaining between them. This CDR3 is built from 13 residues. CDR3 loop: CASSLWGGTEAFF. In DNA form, the CDR3 reads TGTGCCAGCAGTTTGTGGGGAGGCACTGAAGCTTTCTTT.

The rearrangement links TRBV2 to TRBJ1-1, with 12 nucleotides matching TRBD1. CDR3 length: 14 amino acids. Germline V CDR1 and CDR2: SNHLY, FYNNEI. The trim removed 6 bases at V and 6 bases at J, leaving 5 bases unmatched. CDR3 DNA: TGTGCCAGCAGGCCGGGACAGGGGGCATCTGAAGCTTTCTTT. Amino acids: CASRPGQGASEAFF.

V usage is TRBV5-4 and J usage is TRBJ2-5; D possibly corresponds to TRBD1 (6 bases). The CDR3 has 14 residues. The germline V and J ends were trimmed by 4 bases and 3 bases, with 13 bases remaining between them. Germline CDR1 SGHNT, CDR2 YYREEE (reference sequence). The CDR3: CASSPGTFEETQYF. The CDR3 coding sequence is TGTGCCAGCAGCCCTGGGACATTCGAAGAGACCCAGTACTTC.

The rearrangement links TRBV7-2 to TRBJ1-2, with 7 bases that match TRBD1. V lost 2 bases to trimming and J lost 8 bases; unmatched junction nucleotides: 8. The CDR3 spans 14 residues. CDR1 and CDR2 from the germline V gene are SGHTA and FQGNSA. CDR3 in DNA: TGTGCCAGCAGCTTAAGACAGGGAAGAGACGGCTACACCTTC. It yields the protein CASSLRQGRDGYTF.

The V call is TRBV19, the J call TRBJ2-3, with 8 bases fitting TRBD2. CDR1 LNHDA and CDR2 SQIVND come from the germline V gene (reference sequence). The CDR3 has 17 amino acids. V trimming: 3 bases; J trimming: 0 bases; junction bases outside the gene matches: 8. The CDR3 loop is CASSIGREAGSTDTQYF. CDR3 bases: TGTGCCAGTAGTATCGGGCGGGAGGCGGGGAGCACAGATACGCAGTATTTT.